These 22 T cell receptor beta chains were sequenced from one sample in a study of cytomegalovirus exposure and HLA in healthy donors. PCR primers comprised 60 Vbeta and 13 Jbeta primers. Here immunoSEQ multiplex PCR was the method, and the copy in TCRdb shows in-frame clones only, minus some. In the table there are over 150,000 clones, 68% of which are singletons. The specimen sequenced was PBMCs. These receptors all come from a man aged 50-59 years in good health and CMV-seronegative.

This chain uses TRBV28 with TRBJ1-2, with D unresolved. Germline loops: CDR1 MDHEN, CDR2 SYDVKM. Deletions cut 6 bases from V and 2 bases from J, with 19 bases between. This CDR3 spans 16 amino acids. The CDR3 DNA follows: TGTGCCAGCAGCCCCGAGTTAAGAGGGAGGAACTATGGCTACACCTTC. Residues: CASSPELRGRNYGYTF.

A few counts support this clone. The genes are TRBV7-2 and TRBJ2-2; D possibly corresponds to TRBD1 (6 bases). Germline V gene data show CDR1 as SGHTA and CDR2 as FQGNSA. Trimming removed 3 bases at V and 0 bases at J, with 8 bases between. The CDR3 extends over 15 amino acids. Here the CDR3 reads CASSFKGANTGELFF. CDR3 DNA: TGTGCCAGCAGCTTCAAGGGGGCGAACACCGGGGAGCTGTTTTTT. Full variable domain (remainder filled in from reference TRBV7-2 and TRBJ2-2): GAGVSQSPSNKVTEKGKDVELRCDPISGHTALYWYRQSLGQGLEFLIYFQGNSAPDKSGLPSDRFSAERTGGSVSTLTIQRTQQEDSAVYLCASSFKGANTGELFFGEGSRLTVL.

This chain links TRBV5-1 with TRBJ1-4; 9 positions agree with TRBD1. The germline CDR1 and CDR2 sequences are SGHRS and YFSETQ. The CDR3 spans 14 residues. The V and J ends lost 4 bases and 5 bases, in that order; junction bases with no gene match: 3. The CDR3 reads CASSKTGGNEKLFF. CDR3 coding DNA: TGCGCCAGCAGCAAGACAGGGGGGAATGAAAAACTGTTTTTT.

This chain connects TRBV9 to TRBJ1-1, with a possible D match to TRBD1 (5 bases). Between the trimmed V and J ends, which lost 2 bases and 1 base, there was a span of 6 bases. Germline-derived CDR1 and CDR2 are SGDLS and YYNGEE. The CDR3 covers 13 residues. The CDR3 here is CASSVTGNTEAFF. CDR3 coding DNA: TGTGCCAGCAGCGTCACAGGGAACACTGAAGCTTTCTTT.

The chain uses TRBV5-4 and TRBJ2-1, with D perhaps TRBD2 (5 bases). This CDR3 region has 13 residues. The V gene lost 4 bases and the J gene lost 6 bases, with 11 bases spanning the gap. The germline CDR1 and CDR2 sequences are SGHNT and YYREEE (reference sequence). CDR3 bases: TGTGCCAGCAGCCCGGGATTCCGCAATGAGCAGTTCTTC. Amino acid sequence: CASSPGFRNEQFF. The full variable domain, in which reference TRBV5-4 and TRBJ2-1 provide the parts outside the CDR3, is ETGVTQSPTHLIKTRGQQVTLRCSSQSGHNTVSWYQQALGQGPQFIFQYYREEENGRGNFPPRFSGLQFPNYSSELNVNALELDDSALYLCASSPGFRNEQFFGPGTRLTVL.

The CDR3 DNA sequence: TGCGCCAGCAGTCCGGGACAGGGGTCCCCCGAGCAGTACTTC. Protein: CASSPGQGSPEQYF. This chain joins TRBV4-1 and TRBJ2-5; TRBD1 matches at 10 bases. The DNA end lines up better with TRBJ2-7; the J call may be wrong. Germline values: CDR1 MGHRA, CDR2 YSYEKL. CDR3 length: 14 residues.

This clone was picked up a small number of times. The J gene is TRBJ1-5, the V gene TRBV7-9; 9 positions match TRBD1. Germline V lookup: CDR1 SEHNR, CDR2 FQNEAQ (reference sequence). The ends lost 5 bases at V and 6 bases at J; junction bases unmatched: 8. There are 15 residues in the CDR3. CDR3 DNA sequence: TGTGCCAGCAGCCCCGGGACAGGGTCGATTCAGCCCCAGCATTTT. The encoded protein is CASSPGTGSIQPQHF.

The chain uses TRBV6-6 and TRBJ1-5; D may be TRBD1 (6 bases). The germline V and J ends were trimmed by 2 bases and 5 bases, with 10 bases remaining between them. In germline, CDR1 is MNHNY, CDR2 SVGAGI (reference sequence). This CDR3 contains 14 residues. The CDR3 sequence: CASSYEGGYQPQHF. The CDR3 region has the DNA TGTGCCAGCAGTTACGAAGGGGGTTATCAGCCCCAGCATTTT.

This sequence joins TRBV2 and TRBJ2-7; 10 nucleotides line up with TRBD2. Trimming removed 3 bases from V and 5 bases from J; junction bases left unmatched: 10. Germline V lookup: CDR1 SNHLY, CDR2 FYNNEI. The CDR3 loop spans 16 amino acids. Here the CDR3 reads CASSEGGAGGQNEQYF. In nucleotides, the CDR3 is TGTGCCAGCAGTGAGGGGGGAGCGGGGGGGCAGAACGAGCAGTACTTC.

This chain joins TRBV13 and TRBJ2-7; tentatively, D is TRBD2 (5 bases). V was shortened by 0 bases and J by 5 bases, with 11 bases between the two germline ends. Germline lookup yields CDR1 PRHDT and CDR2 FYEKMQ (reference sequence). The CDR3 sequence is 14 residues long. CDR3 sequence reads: CASSLGLRGDEQYF. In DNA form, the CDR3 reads TGTGCCAGCAGCTTAGGCCTCCGGGGAGACGAGCAGTACTTC.

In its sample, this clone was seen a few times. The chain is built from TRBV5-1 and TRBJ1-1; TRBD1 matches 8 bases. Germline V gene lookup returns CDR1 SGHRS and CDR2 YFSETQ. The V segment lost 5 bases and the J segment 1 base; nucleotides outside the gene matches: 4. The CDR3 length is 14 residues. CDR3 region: CASSQQGGNTEAFF. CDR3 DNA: TGCGCCAGCAGTCAACAGGGGGGGAACACTGAAGCTTTCTTT.

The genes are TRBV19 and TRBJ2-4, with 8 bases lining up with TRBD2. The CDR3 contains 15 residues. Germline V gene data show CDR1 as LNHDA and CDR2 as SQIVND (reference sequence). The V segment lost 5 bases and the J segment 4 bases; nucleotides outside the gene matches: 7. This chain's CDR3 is CASSFGGAVKNIQYF. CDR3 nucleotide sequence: TGTGCCAGTAGTTTCGGGGGGGCGGTGAAAAACATTCAGTACTTC.

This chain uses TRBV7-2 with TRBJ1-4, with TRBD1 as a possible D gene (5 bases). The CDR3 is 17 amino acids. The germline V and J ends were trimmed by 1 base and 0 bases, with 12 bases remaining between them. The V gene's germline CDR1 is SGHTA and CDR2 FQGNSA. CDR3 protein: CASSLGGRGATNEKLFF. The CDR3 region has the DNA TGTGCCAGCAGCTTAGGGGGGAGGGGCGCAACTAATGAAAAACTGTTTTTT.

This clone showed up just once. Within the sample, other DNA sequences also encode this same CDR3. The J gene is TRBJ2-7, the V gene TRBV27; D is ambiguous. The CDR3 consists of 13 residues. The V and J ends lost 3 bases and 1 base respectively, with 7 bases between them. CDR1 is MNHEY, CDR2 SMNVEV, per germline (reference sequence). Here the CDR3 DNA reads TGTGCCAGCAGTTTTGGAGCTTCCTACGAGCAGTACTTC. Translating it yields CASSFGASYEQYF.

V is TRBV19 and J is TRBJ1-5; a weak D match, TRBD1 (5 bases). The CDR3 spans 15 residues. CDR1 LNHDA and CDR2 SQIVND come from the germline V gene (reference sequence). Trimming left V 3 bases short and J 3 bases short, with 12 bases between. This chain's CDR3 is CASSIGGGYNQPQHF. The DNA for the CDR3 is TGTGCCAGTAGTATTGGGGGAGGGTACAATCAGCCCCAGCATTTT.

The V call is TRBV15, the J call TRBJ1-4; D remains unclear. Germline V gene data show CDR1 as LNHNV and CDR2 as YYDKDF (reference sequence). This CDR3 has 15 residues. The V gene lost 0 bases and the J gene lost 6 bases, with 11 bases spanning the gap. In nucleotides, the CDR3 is TGTGCCACCAGCAGAGAGAACCTTTTAGATGAAAAACTGTTTTTT. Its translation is CATSRENLLDEKLFF.

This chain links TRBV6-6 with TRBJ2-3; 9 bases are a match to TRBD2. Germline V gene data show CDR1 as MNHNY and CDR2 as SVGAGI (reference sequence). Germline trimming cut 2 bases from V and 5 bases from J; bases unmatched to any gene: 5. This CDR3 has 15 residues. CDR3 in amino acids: CASSYGRGGLDTQYF. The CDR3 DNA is TGTGCCAGCAGTTACGGGCGGGGGGGCCTAGATACGCAGTATTTT.

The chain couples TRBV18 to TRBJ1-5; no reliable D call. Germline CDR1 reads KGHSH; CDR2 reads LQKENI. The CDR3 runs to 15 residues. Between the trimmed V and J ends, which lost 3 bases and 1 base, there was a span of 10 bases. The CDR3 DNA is TGTGCCAGCTCACCCCCAGGATCAAGCAATCAGCCCCAGCATTTT. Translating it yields CASSPPGSSNQPQHF.

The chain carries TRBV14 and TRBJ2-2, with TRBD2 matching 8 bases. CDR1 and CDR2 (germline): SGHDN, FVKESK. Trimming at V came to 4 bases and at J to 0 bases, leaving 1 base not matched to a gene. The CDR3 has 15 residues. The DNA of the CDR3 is TGTGCCAGCAGCCTGCGGGGGGCGAACACCGGGGAGCTGTTTTTT. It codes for CASSLRGANTGELFF.

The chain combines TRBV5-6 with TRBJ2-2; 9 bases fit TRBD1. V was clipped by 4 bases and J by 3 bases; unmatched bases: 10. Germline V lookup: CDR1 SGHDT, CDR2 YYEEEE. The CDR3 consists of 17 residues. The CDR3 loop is CASSLRSGTGYTGELFF. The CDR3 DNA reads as TGTGCCAGCAGCCTCAGGTCGGGGACAGGGTACACCGGGGAGCTGTTTTTT.

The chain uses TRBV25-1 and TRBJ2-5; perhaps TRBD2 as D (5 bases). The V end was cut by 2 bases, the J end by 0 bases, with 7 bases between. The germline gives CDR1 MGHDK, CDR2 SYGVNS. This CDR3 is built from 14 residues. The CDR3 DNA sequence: TGTGCCAGCAGTGAACTAGCCAACCAAGAGACCCAGTACTTC. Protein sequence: CASSELANQETQYF.

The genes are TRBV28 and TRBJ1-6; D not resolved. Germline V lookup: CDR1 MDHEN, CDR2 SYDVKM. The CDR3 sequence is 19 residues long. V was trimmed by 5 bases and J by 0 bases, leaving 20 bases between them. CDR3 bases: TGTGCCAGCAGTCCAAGGTCCAGCATCACTAGCTCCTATAATTCACCCCTCCACTTT. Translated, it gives CASSPRSSITSSYNSPLHF.